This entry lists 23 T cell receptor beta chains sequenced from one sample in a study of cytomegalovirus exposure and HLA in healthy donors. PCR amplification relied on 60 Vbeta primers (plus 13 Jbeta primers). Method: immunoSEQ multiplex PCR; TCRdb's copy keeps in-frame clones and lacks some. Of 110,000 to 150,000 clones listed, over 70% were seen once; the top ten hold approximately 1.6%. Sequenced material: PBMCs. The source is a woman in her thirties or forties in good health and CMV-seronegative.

DNA for the CDR3: TGTGCCAGTAGTCCCGACAGCCTATTTCACTACACCTTC. Translated: CASSPDSLFHYTF. The rearrangement uses TRBV19 and TRBJ1-2; D might be TRBD1 (5 bases). V was shortened by 5 bases and J by 10 bases, with 17 bases between the two germline ends. The CDR3 is 13 residues long. Per germline, CDR1 LNHDA and CDR2 SQIVND (reference sequence).

The CDR3 nucleotides read TGCGCCAGCAGCGGTAGGACAGGGGAGTACCAAGAGACCCAGTACTTC. It codes for CASSGRTGEYQETQYF. The chain joins TRBV5-1 to TRBJ2-5, with 9 bases fitting TRBD1. The ends lost 4 bases at V and 0 bases at J; junction bases unmatched: 7. CDR3 length equals 16 residues. Germline CDR1 SGHRS, CDR2 YFSETQ.

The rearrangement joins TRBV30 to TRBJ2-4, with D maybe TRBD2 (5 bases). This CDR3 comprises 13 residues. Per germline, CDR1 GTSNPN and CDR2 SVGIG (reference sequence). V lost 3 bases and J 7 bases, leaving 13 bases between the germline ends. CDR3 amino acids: CAWSPGERNIQYF. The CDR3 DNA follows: TGTGCCTGGAGCCCCGGGGAGAGGAACATTCAGTACTTC.

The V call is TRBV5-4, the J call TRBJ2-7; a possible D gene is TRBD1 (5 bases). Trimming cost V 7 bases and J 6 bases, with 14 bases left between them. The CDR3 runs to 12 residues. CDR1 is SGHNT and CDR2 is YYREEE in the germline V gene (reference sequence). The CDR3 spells CASLGPQGEQYF. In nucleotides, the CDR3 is TGTGCCAGCCTGGGGCCCCAGGGCGAGCAGTACTTC.

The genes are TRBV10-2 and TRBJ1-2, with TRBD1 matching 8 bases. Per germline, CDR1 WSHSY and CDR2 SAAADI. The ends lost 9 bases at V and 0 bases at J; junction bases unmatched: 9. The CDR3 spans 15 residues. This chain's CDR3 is CASRPGTGANYGYTF. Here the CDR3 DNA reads TGCGCCAGTCGACCCGGGACAGGAGCTAACTATGGCTACACCTTC.

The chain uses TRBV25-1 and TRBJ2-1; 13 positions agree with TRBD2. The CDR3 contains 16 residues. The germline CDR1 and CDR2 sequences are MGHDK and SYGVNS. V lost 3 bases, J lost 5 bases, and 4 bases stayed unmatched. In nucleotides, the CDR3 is TGTGCCAGCAGTGAGCGGGGACTAGCGGGGAACAATGAGCAGTTCTTC. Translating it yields CASSERGLAGNNEQFF. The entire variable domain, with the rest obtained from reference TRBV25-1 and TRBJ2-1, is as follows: EADIYQTPRYLVIGTGKKITLECSQTMGHDKMYWYQQDPGMELHLIHYSYGVNSTEKGDLSSESTVSRIRTEHFPLTLESARPSHTSQYLCASSERGLAGNNEQFFGPGTRLTVL.

This CDR3 reads CASSLAGDYEQYF. The CDR3 coding sequence is TGTGCCAGCAGCTTAGCTGGTGACTACGAGCAGTACTTC. This rearrangement joins TRBV7-6 to TRBJ2-5; D remains unclear. The J call may not be correct, given that the DNA end is closer to TRBJ2-7. There are 13 residues in the CDR3. CDR1 is SGHVS and CDR2 is FNYEAQ in the germline V gene.

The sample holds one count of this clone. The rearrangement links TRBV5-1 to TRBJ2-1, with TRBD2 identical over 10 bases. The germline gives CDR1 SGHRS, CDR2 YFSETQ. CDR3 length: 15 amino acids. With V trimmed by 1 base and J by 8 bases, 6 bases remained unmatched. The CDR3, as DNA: TGCGCCAGCAGCTTGCTAGCGGGAGTCTCCGATGAGCAGTTCTTC. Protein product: CASSLLAGVSDEQFF.

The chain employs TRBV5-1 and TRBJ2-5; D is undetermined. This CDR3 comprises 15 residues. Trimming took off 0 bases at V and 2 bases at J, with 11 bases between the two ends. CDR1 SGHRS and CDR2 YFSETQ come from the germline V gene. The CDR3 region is CASSLAPREQETQYF. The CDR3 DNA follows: TGCGCCAGCAGCTTGGCCCCTAGAGAGCAAGAGACCCAGTACTTC.

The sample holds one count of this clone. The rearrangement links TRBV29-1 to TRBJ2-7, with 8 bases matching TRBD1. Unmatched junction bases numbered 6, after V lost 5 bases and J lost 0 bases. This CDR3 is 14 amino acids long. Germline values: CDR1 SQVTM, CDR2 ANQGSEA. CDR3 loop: CSVLGQEISYEQYF. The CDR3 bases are TGCAGCGTTTTGGGACAGGAGATCTCCTACGAGCAGTACTTC.

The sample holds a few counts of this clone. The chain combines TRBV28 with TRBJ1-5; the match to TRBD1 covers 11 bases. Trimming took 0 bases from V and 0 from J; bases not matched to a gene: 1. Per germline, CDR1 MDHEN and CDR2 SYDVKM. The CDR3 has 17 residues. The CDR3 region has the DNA TGTGCCAGCAGTTTATGGGGACAGGGGGATAGCAATCAGCCCCAGCATTTT. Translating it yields CASSLWGQGDSNQPQHF. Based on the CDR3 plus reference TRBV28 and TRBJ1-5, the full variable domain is DVKVTQSSRYLVKRTGEKVFLECVQDMDHENMFWYRQDPGLGLRLIYFSYDVKMKEKGDIPEGYSVSREKKERFSLILESASTNQTSMYLCASSLWGQGDSNQPQHFGDGTRLSIL.

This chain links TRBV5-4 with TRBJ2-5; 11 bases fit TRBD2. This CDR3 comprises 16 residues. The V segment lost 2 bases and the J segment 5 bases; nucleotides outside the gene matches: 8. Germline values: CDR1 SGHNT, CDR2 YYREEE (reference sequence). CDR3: CASSFLAGGPRETQYF. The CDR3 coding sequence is TGTGCCAGCAGCTTTCTAGCGGGGGGCCCACGGGAGACCCAGTACTTC. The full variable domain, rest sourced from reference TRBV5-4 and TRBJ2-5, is ETGVTQSPTHLIKTRGQQVTLRCSSQSGHNTVSWYQQALGQGPQFIFQYYREEENGRGNFPPRFSGLQFPNYSSELNVNALELDDSALYLCASSFLAGGPRETQYFGPGTRLLVL.

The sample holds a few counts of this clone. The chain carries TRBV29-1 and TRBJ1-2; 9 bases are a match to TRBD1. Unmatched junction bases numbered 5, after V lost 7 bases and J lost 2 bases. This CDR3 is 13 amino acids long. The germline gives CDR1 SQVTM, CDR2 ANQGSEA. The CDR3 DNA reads TGCAGCGGCTGGACAGGGGACAACTATGGCTACACCTTC. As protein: CSGWTGDNYGYTF.

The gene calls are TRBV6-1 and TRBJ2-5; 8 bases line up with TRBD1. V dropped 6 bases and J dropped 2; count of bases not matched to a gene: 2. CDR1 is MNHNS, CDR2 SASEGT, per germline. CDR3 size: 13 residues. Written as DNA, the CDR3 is TGTGCCAGCAGGGGGACAGGACAAGAGACCCAGTACTTC. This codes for CASRGTGQETQYF.

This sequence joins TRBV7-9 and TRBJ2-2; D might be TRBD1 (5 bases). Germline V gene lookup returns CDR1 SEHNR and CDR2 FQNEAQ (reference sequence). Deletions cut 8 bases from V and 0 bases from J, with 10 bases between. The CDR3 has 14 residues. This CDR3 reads CASGQPPNTGELFF. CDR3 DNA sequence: TGTGCCAGCGGACAACCCCCGAACACCGGGGAGCTGTTTTTT.

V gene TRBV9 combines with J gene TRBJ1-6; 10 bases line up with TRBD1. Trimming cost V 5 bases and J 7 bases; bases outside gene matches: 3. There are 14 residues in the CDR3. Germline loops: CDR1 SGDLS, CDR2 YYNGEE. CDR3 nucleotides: TGTGCCAGCAGAGGACAGGGGGGGAATTCACCCCTCCACTTT. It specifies CASRGQGGNSPLHF. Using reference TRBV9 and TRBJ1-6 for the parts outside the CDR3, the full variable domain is DSGVTQTPKHLITATGQRVTLRCSPRSGDLSVYWYQQSLDQGLQFLIQYYNGEERAKGNILERFSAQQFPDLHSELNLSSLELGDSALYFCASRGQGGNSPLHFGNGTRLTVT.

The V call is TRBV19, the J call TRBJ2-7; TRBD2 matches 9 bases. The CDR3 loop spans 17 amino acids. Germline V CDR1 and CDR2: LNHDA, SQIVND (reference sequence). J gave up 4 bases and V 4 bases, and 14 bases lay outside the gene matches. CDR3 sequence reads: CASSNPPTSGEAYEQYF. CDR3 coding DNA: TGTGCCAGTAGTAACCCCCCGACTAGCGGAGAAGCGTACGAGCAGTACTTC.

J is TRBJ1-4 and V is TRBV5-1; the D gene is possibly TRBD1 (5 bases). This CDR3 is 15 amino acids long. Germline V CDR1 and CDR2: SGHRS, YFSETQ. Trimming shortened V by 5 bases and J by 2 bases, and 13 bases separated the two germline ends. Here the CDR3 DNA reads TGCGCCAGCAGATTAGGGGTCGGCACTAATGAAAAACTGTTTTTT. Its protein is CASRLGVGTNEKLFF. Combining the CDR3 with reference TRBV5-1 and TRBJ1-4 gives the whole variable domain KAGVTQTPRYLIKTRGQQVTLSCSPISGHRSVSWYQQTPGQGLQFLFEYFSETQRNKGNFPGRFSGRQFSNSRSEMNVSTLELGDSALYLCASRLGVGTNEKLFFGSGTQLSVL.

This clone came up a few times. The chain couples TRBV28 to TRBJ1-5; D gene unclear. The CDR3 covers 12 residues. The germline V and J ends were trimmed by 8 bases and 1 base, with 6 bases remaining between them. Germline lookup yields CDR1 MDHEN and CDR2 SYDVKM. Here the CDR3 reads CASRESNQPQHF. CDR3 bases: TGTGCCAGCCGGGAGAGCAATCAGCCCCAGCATTTT. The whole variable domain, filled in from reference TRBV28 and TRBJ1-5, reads DVKVTQSSRYLVKRTGEKVFLECVQDMDHENMFWYRQDPGLGLRLIYFSYDVKMKEKGDIPEGYSVSREKKERFSLILESASTNQTSMYLCASRESNQPQHFGDGTRLSIL.

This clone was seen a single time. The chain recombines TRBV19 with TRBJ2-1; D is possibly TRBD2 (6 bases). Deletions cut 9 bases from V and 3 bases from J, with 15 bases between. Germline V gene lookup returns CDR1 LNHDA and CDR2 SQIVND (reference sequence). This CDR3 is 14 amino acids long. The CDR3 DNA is TGTGCCAGCCGGGACGGGAGCTTCTACAATGAGCAGTTCTTC. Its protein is CASRDGSFYNEQFF.

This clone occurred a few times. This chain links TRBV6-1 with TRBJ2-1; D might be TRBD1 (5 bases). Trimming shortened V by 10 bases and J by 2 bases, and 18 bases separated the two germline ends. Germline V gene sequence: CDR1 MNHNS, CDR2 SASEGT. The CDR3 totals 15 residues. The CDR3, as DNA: TGTGCCACAGCGATTCAGGGAAGCCCCTACAATGAGCAGTTCTTC. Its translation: CATAIQGSPYNEQFF.

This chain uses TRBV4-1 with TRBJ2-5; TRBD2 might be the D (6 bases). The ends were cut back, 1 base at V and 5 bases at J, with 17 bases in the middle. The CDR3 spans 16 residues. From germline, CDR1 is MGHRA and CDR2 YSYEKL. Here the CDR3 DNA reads TGCGCCAGCAGCCAAGTGGAGGACCGACGGGAGGAGACCCAGTACTTC. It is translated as CASSQVEDRREETQYF.

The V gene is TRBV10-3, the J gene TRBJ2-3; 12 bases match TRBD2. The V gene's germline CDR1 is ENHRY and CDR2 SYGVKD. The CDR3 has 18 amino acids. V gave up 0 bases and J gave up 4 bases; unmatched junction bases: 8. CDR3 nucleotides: TGTGCCATCAGTGAGTCCCCGACTAGCGGGAGATCTCCAGATACGCAGTATTTT. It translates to CAISESPTSGRSPDTQYF.